Sequencing of this T cell receptor (beta chain) was carried out in a study of regulatory T cells in long-lasting Graves disease. This clonotype has more than one count but fewer than ten. A much larger clone sits a single nucleotide away, making a read error possible. The CDR3 end shows no conserved phenylalanine or tryptophan, and so a read error is likely. The time point here: newly diagnosed GD, antithyroid drugs for less than 3 months. Scientists built the TCR library using RNA that was extracted from PBMCs. Trimming stripped 1 base from V and 9 bases from J, with 16 bases between. The germline gives CDR1 SGHVS, CDR2 FQNEAQ. The CDR3 consists of 15 residues. Building the TCR beta libraries relied on iRepertoire HTBI primers, and CDR3 regions underwent Arm-PCR. TCRdb called the multiplex PCR reads again in MiXCR, with one record for every CDR3 protein. The data show a few hundred thousand distinct CDR3 sequences, with 10% to 15% seen just once and 18% held by the top ten.

These sequences were also reported in another study, on T cells in Graves' hyperthyroidism and ophthalmopathy. As that study records: The HTBI primer set drove a first-round RT-PCR of the TCR CDR3. Most thyroid clonotypes that were expanded above 0.001 also turned up in blood.

The V and J genes are TRBV7-8 and TRBJ2-1; D call uncertain. The sequence was obtained from a woman between 18 and 30 years old with Graves disease. The sequencing used peripheral blood mononuclear cells (PBMCs), collected at new diagnosis, from a patient treated with antithyroid drugs. CDR3 in DNA: TGTGCCAGCAGCTTAGTCCTGCTTGGCCCCTCTGAGCAGTTCTAC. This sequence encodes CASSLVLLGPSEQFY.